One and the same sample provided the 30 T cell receptor beta chains below, sequenced in a study of cytomegalovirus exposure and HLA in healthy donors. Measured with immunoSEQ multiplex PCR; TCRdb has only the in-frame clones, and not every one. Of more than 95,000 clones in the sample, approximately 85% were seen once. Specimen: PBMCs. The source is a man younger than 35 in good health and CMV-seronegative.

The J gene is TRBJ1-6, the V gene TRBV30, with a tentative D call TRBD1 (6 bases). Trimming left V 0 bases short and J 10 bases short, with 10 bases between. Germline V CDR1 and CDR2: GTSNPN, SVGIG (reference sequence). The CDR3 contains 13 residues. The chain's CDR3 is CAWSVQGGSPLHF. In DNA form, the CDR3 reads TGTGCCTGGAGTGTACAGGGCGGCTCACCCCTCCACTTT.

The chain has TRBV30 and TRBJ2-1; TRBD2 agrees at 10 bases. The trim removed 2 bases at V and 3 bases at J, leaving 1 base unmatched. Germline CDR1 is GTSNPN and CDR2 is SVGIG (reference sequence). This CDR3 has 14 residues. The CDR3 DNA sequence: TGTGCCTGGAGTAGCGGGAGGGACTACAATGAGCAGTTCTTC. It is translated as CAWSSGRDYNEQFF.

This clone was detected a few times. V and J are TRBV5-1 and TRBJ2-3, with D uncertain. This CDR3 is built from 12 residues. Deletions cut 4 bases from V and 0 bases from J, with 3 bases between. Germline V gene sequence: CDR1 SGHRS, CDR2 YFSETQ. CDR3 sequence (DNA): TGCGCCAGCAGCACTAGCACAGATACGCAGTATTTT. This translates into CASSTSTDTQYF.

The chain is built from TRBV19 and TRBJ2-7; 8 positions match TRBD2. Trimming at V came to 5 bases and at J to 2 bases, leaving 11 bases not matched to a gene. CDR3 length equals 16 residues. Germline CDR1 is LNHDA and CDR2 is SQIVND (reference sequence). CDR3 residues: CASSSLGAGGPYEQYF. The DNA of the CDR3 is TGTGCCAGTAGTTCTCTTGGGGCGGGAGGCCCCTACGAGCAGTACTTC.

This chain joins TRBV7-9 and TRBJ2-7; D uncertain. This CDR3 is built from 12 residues. V gave up 2 bases and J gave up 4 bases, with 6 bases separating them. Germline loops: CDR1 SEHNR, CDR2 FQNEAQ (reference sequence). CDR3 in amino acids: CASSLRVYEQYF. The CDR3 coding sequence is TGTGCCAGCAGCTTACGAGTTTACGAGCAGTACTTC.

This chain connects TRBV6-5 to TRBJ1-1; no reliable D call. The V and J ends lost 8 bases and 1 base respectively, with 5 bases between them. Germline lookup yields CDR1 MNHEY and CDR2 SVGAGI. CDR3 length: 11 residues. The CDR3 region has the DNA TGTGCCAGCGGCAGGAACACTGAAGCTTTCTTT. Its protein is CASGRNTEAFF.

This sequence joins TRBV4-1 and TRBJ2-1, with 7 bases lining up with TRBD2. The CDR3 consists of 16 residues. Trimming cost V 4 bases and J 0 bases; bases outside gene matches: 6. Germline lookup yields CDR1 MGHRA and CDR2 YSYEKL. CDR3 region: CASSRGGTVSYNEQFF. The CDR3 nucleotides are TGCGCCAGCAGCCGGGGGGGAACAGTCTCCTACAATGAGCAGTTCTTC.

CDR3 residues: CASSESGGGYTF. The CDR3 DNA follows: TGCGCCAGCAGTGAGTCGGGAGGCGGCTACACCTTC. The chain employs TRBV10-2 and TRBJ1-2; D uncertain. The CDR3 sequence is 12 residues long. The germline CDR1 and CDR2 sequences are WSHSY and SAAADI. V lost 0 bases and J lost 8, with 7 bases in between.

The chain carries TRBV2 and TRBJ1-6, with D perhaps matching TRBD1 (5 bases). Germline V lookup: CDR1 SNHLY, CDR2 FYNNEI. CDR3 length: 16 residues. The ends were cut back, 6 bases at V and 0 bases at J, with 12 bases in the middle. Written as DNA, the CDR3 is TGTGCCAGCAGCGCTGGACATAACTCCTATAATTCACCCCTCCACTTT. This sequence encodes CASSAGHNSYNSPLHF.

The gene calls are TRBV7-6 and TRBJ2-1; D uncertain. The CDR3 has 13 residues. Deletions cut 5 bases from V and 5 bases from J, with 10 bases between. CDR1 and CDR2 from the germline V gene are SGHVS and FNYEAQ. This CDR3 reads CASSPPLNNEQFF. CDR3 bases: TGTGCCAGCAGCCCTCCACTAAACAATGAGCAGTTCTTC.

The chain links TRBV5-1 to TRBJ1-1, with D possibly matching TRBD1 (6 bases). Germline CDR1 reads SGHRS; CDR2 reads YFSETQ. V was clipped by 3 bases and J by 5 bases, with 17 bases between them. The CDR3 loop spans 15 amino acids. The DNA for the CDR3 is TGCGCCAGCAGCTCGGGAACAGGGAGTCGGACTGAAGCTTTCTTT. It encodes CASSSGTGSRTEAFF.

This chain joins TRBV5-5 and TRBJ2-6, with no clear D. The CDR3 spans 15 residues. V was pared by 0 bases and J by 3 bases, with 7 bases between. Germline CDR1 SGHKS, CDR2 YYEKEE (reference sequence). For the CDR3, the DNA is TGTGCCAGCAGCTTGGCCCGGTTTGGGGCCAACGTCCTGACTTTC. Its translation: CASSLARFGANVLTF.

The rearrangement uses TRBV12-5 and TRBJ1-5; TRBD1 matches 7 bases. The CDR3 runs 15 residues. J was trimmed by 7 bases and V by 1 base; bases with no gene match: 7. Germline CDR1 is LGHNT and CDR2 is FRNRAP. The CDR3 loop reads CASGLDQQGRQPQHF. In nucleotides, the CDR3 is TGTGCTAGTGGTTTGGACCAACAGGGGAGACAGCCCCAGCATTTT.

This chain connects TRBV6-1 to TRBJ1-1; 9 nucleotides line up with TRBD1. The CDR3 spans 14 residues. Losses at the gene ends were 10 bases for V and 2 bases for J; bases not matched to a gene: 8. Germline loops: CDR1 MNHNS, CDR2 SASEGT. The CDR3 spells CATGDRALNTEAFF. The CDR3 nucleotides are TGTGCCACCGGGGACAGGGCGCTAAACACTGAAGCTTTCTTT.

The rearrangement uses TRBV7-9 and TRBJ1-2; no definite D call. The V end was cut by 3 bases, the J end by 1 base, with 12 bases between. The CDR3 is 15 residues long. Germline CDR1 reads SEHNR; CDR2 reads FQNEAQ (reference sequence). The CDR3 here is CASSLAGPVNYGYTF. CDR3 DNA sequence: TGTGCCAGCAGCTTGGCAGGCCCCGTTAACTATGGCTACACCTTC.

This sequence joins TRBV28 and TRBJ1-5; D not certain. Between the trimmed V and J ends, which lost 3 bases and 4 bases, there was a span of 13 bases. The CDR3 consists of 15 residues. Germline V lookup: CDR1 MDHEN, CDR2 SYDVKM. Written as DNA, the CDR3 is TGTGCCAGCAGTTTTCCTAGGACTGGGAATCAGCCCCAGCATTTT. Residues: CASSFPRTGNQPQHF. The full variable domain, rest sourced from reference TRBV28 and TRBJ1-5, is DVKVTQSSRYLVKRTGEKVFLECVQDMDHENMFWYRQDPGLGLRLIYFSYDVKMKEKGDIPEGYSVSREKKERFSLILESASTNQTSMYLCASSFPRTGNQPQHFGDGTRLSIL.

CDR3 sequence (DNA): TGCGCCAGCCAAACTACTAGCACAGATACGCAGTATTTT. Protein product: CASQTTSTDTQYF. V is TRBV5-1 and J is TRBJ2-3; D not certain. Germline V lookup: CDR1 SGHRS, CDR2 YFSETQ. The CDR3 runs to 13 residues. V was clipped by 7 bases and J by 0 bases, with 9 bases between them.

This clone is a singleton in its sample. V is TRBV30 and J is TRBJ2-4; possibly TRBD2 for D (5 bases). Between the trimmed V and J ends, which lost 8 bases and 7 bases, there was a span of 9 bases. The germline V gene encodes CDR1 GTSNPN and CDR2 SVGIG (reference sequence). The CDR3 loop spans 10 amino acids. CDR3 protein: CAGGGNIQYF. In nucleotides, the CDR3 is TGTGCCGGAGGCGGGAACATTCAGTACTTC.

The gene calls are TRBV12-5 and TRBJ1-6, with D possibly TRBD1 on 6 matching bases. V was pared by 2 bases and J by 8 bases, with 10 bases between. The CDR3 spans 14 residues. The V gene's germline CDR1 is LGHNT and CDR2 FRNRAP. DNA for the CDR3: TGTGCTAGTGGTTTGTCAGGACAGCATTCACCCCTCCACTTT. Translation: CASGLSGQHSPLHF. Full variable domain (missing parts from reference TRBV12-5 and TRBJ1-6): DARVTQTPRHKVTEMGQEVTMRCQPILGHNTVFWYRQTMMQGLELLAYFRNRAPLDDSGMPKDRFSAEMPDATLATLKIQPSEPRDSAVYFCASGLSGQHSPLHFGNGTRLTVT.

The rearrangement uses TRBV6-5 and TRBJ1-2; D is possibly TRBD1 (5 bases). The germline V gene has CDR1 MNHEY and CDR2 SVGAGI. Trimming removed 2 bases at V and 5 bases at J, with 9 bases between. CDR3 length: 13 residues. CDR3 DNA: TGTGCCAGCAGTTACGGGGCAGGTTATGGCTACACCTTC. Translation: CASSYGAGYGYTF.

This chain links TRBV6-5 with TRBJ1-2, with D tentatively TRBD1 (6 bases). Between the trimmed V and J ends, which lost 7 bases and 8 bases, there was a span of 17 bases. The CDR3 runs 13 residues. The germline CDR1 and CDR2 sequences are MNHEY and SVGAGI. This chain's CDR3 is CASIAINRDGYTF. The CDR3, as DNA: TGTGCCAGCATCGCGATTAACAGGGACGGCTACACCTTC.

This clone was recorded once. The CDR3 DNA reads TGTGCCAGCAGCCGCGGGACAGGGAACACTGAAGCTTTCTTT. Translation: CASSRGTGNTEAFF. V and J are TRBV25-1 and TRBJ1-1; TRBD1 matches 8 bases. Germline V gene data show CDR1 as MGHDK and CDR2 as SYGVNS. Germline trimming cut 6 bases from V and 1 base from J; bases unmatched to any gene: 4. This CDR3 is 14 amino acids long.

V usage is TRBV5-1 and J usage is TRBJ2-4, with 7 bases matching TRBD1. There are 17 residues in the CDR3. Germline CDR1 is SGHRS and CDR2 is YFSETQ. Losses at the gene ends were 0 bases for V and 0 bases for J; bases not matched to a gene: 6. The CDR3 protein is CASSLGGTDLAKNIQYF. The CDR3 bases are TGCGCCAGCAGCTTGGGTGGGACAGACCTAGCCAAAAACATTCAGTACTTC.

This chain uses TRBV5-6 with TRBJ2-3, with 10 bases that match TRBD2. Germline CDR1 is SGHDT and CDR2 is YYEEEE. This CDR3 contains 16 residues. J was trimmed by 6 bases and V by 3 bases; bases with no gene match: 10. Here the CDR3 DNA reads TGTGCCAGCAGCTGGAAGGCTAGCGGGGGCAGTGATACGCAGTATTTT. This gives the protein CASSWKASGGSDTQYF. Based on the CDR3 plus reference TRBV5-6 and TRBJ2-3, the full variable domain is DAGVTQSPTHLIKTRGQQVTLRCSPKSGHDTVSWYQQALGQGPQFIFQYYEEEERQRGNFPDRFSGHQFPNYSSELNVNALLLGDSALYLCASSWKASGGSDTQYFGPGTRLTVL.

This rearrangement joins TRBV2 to TRBJ2-5; maybe TRBD2 (5 bases). Per the germline V gene, CDR1 is SNHLY and CDR2 is FYNNEI. The length of the CDR3 is 14 residues. V was cut by 0 bases and J by 2 bases, with 7 bases left in between. In DNA, the CDR3 is TGTGCCAGCAGTGAAGCTAGCGCACAAGAGACCCAGTACTTC. Translation gives CASSEASAQETQYF.

The CDR3 DNA sequence: TGTGCCAGCAGTACTCGAGGGGGGGGCTACGAGCAGTACTTC. Protein product: CASSTRGGGYEQYF. The V call is TRBV6-5, the J call TRBJ2-7, with D tentatively TRBD2 (7 bases). Trimming removed 5 bases from V and 3 bases from J, with 14 bases in between. Germline V gene sequence: CDR1 MNHEY, CDR2 SVGAGI. The CDR3 extends over 14 amino acids.

V is TRBV5-1 and J is TRBJ2-1, with 12 positions matching TRBD2. Unmatched junction bases numbered 12, after V lost 0 bases and J lost 8 bases. The CDR3 spans 18 residues. Looked up from germline, CDR1 is SGHRS and CDR2 is YFSETQ. The CDR3 reads CASSLASLAGGPGDEQFF. CDR3 nucleotide sequence: TGCGCCAGCAGCTTGGCCAGTCTAGCGGGAGGGCCTGGGGATGAGCAGTTCTTC. Full variable domain (outside the CDR3, taken from reference TRBV5-1 and TRBJ2-1): KAGVTQTPRYLIKTRGQQVTLSCSPISGHRSVSWYQQTPGQGLQFLFEYFSETQRNKGNFPGRFSGRQFSNSRSEMNVSTLELGDSALYLCASSLASLAGGPGDEQFFGPGTRLTVL.

The rearrangement links TRBV10-3 to TRBJ2-3; 9 nucleotides match TRBD2. J was trimmed by 1 base and V by 6 bases; bases with no gene match: 2. Germline-derived CDR1 and CDR2 are ENHRY and SYGVKD. There are 14 residues in the CDR3. DNA for the CDR3: TGTGCCATCAGGACTAGCGGACGCACAGATACGCAGTATTTT. Its protein is CAIRTSGRTDTQYF.

This chain uses TRBV5-1 with TRBJ1-2, with 8 bases identical to TRBD1. The trim removed 7 bases at V and 2 bases at J, leaving 7 bases unmatched. Germline lookup yields CDR1 SGHRS and CDR2 YFSETQ. The CDR3 loop spans 14 amino acids. This CDR3 reads CASRVTGANYGYTF. Here the CDR3 DNA reads TGCGCCAGCCGGGTGACAGGGGCCAACTATGGCTACACCTTC.

The V gene is TRBV6-1, the J gene TRBJ1-5, with a weak D call TRBD1 (6 bases). The length of the CDR3 is 15 residues. The germline V gene has CDR1 MNHNS and CDR2 SASEGT. V was clipped by 4 bases and J by 1 base, with 11 bases between them. CDR3 sequence: CASSVRGLSNQPQHF. The CDR3 DNA reads TGTGCCAGCAGTGTCAGGGGTTTGAGCAATCAGCCCCAGCATTTT.